The rows below give T cell receptor beta chains drawn from one sample of a study of CD8 T cells in Susac syndrome. TCRdb passed the immunoSEQ multiplex PCR reads through MiXCR, listing each CDR3 protein once. This table has about 250,000 distinct CDR3 sequences, around 93% appearing once. Sequenced sample: CD4+ T cells from PBMCs. These TCRs come from a human donor with multiple sclerosis. Each CDR3 is given with its conserved first and last residue. Clone size is shown for a subset of rows, as once, few, many or a class of expanded clone.

v_gene	abundance	j_gene	CDR3aa
TRBV20-1	NA	TRBJ1-4	CSASRDSNEKLFF
TRBV7-9	few	TRBJ2-7	CASSLGQRTYEQYF
TRBV19	NA	TRBJ1-5	CASSHNRDHRGQPQHF
TRBV7-9	NA	TRBJ2-7	CASSLGDRADYEQYF
TRBV19	NA	TRBJ1-1	CASSIALHGTNTEAFF
TRBV4-2	NA	TRBJ2-4	CASSQDIGVGAKNIQYF
TRBV10-3	NA	TRBJ2-7	CAISDQGAVGEQYF
TRBV12-5	NA	TRBJ2-1	CASGLRVTPSNEQFF
TRBV5-1	NA	TRBJ2-2	CASSLEGSLNTGELFF
TRBV12-3/TRBV12-4	NA	TRBJ2-3	CASSYGANTDTQYF
TRBV12-3/TRBV12-4	NA	TRBJ2-1	CASSLEAGAPQGEQFF
TRBV28	NA	TRBJ1-6	CASSLESRASSSPLHF
TRBV12-3/TRBV12-4	NA	TRBJ1-2	CASLKRQGISPDGYTF
TRBV30	NA	TRBJ1-2	CAWRPKGEYYGYTF
TRBV12-3/TRBV12-4	NA	TRBJ1-2	CASSLSVGGYTF
TRBV25-1	NA	TRBJ1-1	CASTTTEYTEAFF
TRBV7-8	NA	TRBJ1-5	CASTPDRAVNQPQHF
TRBV28	NA	TRBJ2-5	CASSLPLPGRGRETQYF
TRBV24-1	NA	TRBJ2-1	CATSERTGGGMYNEQFF
TRBV4-1	NA	TRBJ1-2	CASRLRVSDYGYTF
TRBV2	few	TRBJ2-5	CASRRSQETQYF
TRBV10-3	NA	TRBJ2-5	CAISGAGEETQYF
TRBV29-1	NA	TRBJ1-2	CSVGNRGQGYTF
TRBV27	NA	TRBJ2-7	CASSKKTSGGLSYEQYF
TRBV25-1	NA	TRBJ2-7	CASSETGGGHYEQYF
TRBV12-3/TRBV12-4	NA	TRBJ2-4	CASTKTWTADIQYF
TRBV11-1	NA	TRBJ2-2	CASSLLRTGTGGSKTGELFF
TRBV6-4	NA	TRBJ2-1	CASSDSIILGLATKNEQFF
TRBV29-1	NA	TRBJ2-5	CSVGSWRELVETQYF
TRBV29-1	NA	TRBJ2-1	CSTRGGSSYNEQFF
TRBV19	NA	TRBJ2-1	CASRGGLGEQFF
TRBV30	NA	TRBJ1-4	CARRGPDEKLFF
TRBV30	NA	TRBJ2-5	CAWSGPGTGGEETQYF
TRBV18	NA	TRBJ2-5	CASSPSGQQETQYF
TRBV7-6	NA	TRBJ2-5	CASSPAGGQRETQYF
TRBV6-5	NA	TRBJ1-1	CASHTGALNTEAFF
TRBV28	NA	TRBJ2-1	CASSFLTSGRNEQFF
TRBV4-1	NA	TRBJ2-1	CASSQVRLGLVGYNEQFF
TRBV29-1	NA	TRBJ2-5	CSVVNGDGETQYF
TRBV12-3/TRBV12-4	NA	TRBJ1-1	CASSPDSPKQAFF
TRBV20-1	NA	TRBJ2-3	CSARGPTDTQYF
TRBV19	NA	TRBJ2-1	CASNGQDSYNEQFF
TRBV20-1	NA	TRBJ1-2	CSVERESDYTF
TRBV28	NA	TRBJ1-2	CASSFQTNYGYTF